This entry lists 29 T cell receptor beta chains sequenced from one sample in a study of a mutant IDH1 vaccine in newly diagnosed glioma (dated by TCRdb to 2020 to 2023). Their cognate antigens are unknown. Library preparation used the immunoSEQ multiplex PCR assay. TCRdb carries this immuneACCESS record with in-frame sequences only. Its versions omit some clonotypes, under half of them owing to an unresolved V gene in the studies checked, with the rest unexplained. The sample table lists roughly 40,000 clones, roughly 88% of them with a count of one. Over 1.5% of the sample is in the top ten clones. Sample time point, as interpreted from the label and publication: week 5, during vaccination. Each vaccine dose, consisting of 300 ug of a 20-mer mutant IDH1 peptide in Montanide, was administered subcutaneously with topical imiquimod. The material was PBMCs, obtained from a glioma patient whose treatment included an IDH1 peptide vaccine. Receptors originate from a man in his forties with glioma.

There are a few counts of this clone. The J gene is TRBJ1-1, the V gene TRBV28, with D possibly being TRBD1 (6 bases). Trimming cost V 9 bases and J 1 base, with 9 bases left between them. There are 12 residues in the CDR3. Germline CDR1 and CDR2: MDHEN and SYDVKM. The CDR3 coding sequence is TGTGCCAGTAAGACAGGGAACACTGAAGCTTTCTTT. Encoded protein: CASKTGNTEAFF.

V and J are TRBV6-6 and TRBJ2-7; D is possibly TRBD1 (6 bases). The V gene lost 4 bases and the J gene lost 0 bases, with 10 bases spanning the gap. Germline assignment: CDR1 MNHNY and CDR2 SVGAGI (reference sequence). This CDR3 region has 14 residues. The CDR3, as DNA: TGTGCCAGCAGTTCGGGACATAACTCCTACGAGCAGTACTTC. Protein sequence: CASSSGHNSYEQYF.

The rearrangement joins TRBV5-1 to TRBJ2-2, with 12 bases that match TRBD2. Germline V lookup: CDR1 SGHRS, CDR2 YFSETQ. This CDR3 is built from 17 residues. After removal of 4 bases from V and 3 bases from J, the junction contained 7 bases not matched to a gene. CDR3 region: CASSKTSGSAYTGELFF. The CDR3 nucleotides are TGCGCCAGCAGCAAGACTAGCGGGAGTGCGTACACCGGGGAGCTGTTTTTT.

The rearrangement links TRBV6-5 to TRBJ1-2; TRBD1 aligns across 10 bases. Per germline, CDR1 MNHEY and CDR2 SVGAGI. J gave up 5 bases and V 5 bases, and 5 bases lay outside the gene matches. CDR3 length equals 14 residues. CDR3 sequence (DNA): TGTGCCAGCAGTCCCGACAGGGGGCCGTATGGCTACACCTTC. Encoded protein: CASSPDRGPYGYTF.

The V call is TRBV5-5, the J call TRBJ2-7, with a weak D call TRBD1 (6 bases). Trimming pared 5 bases from V and 2 bases from J, leaving 14 bases between. Germline loops: CDR1 SGHKS, CDR2 YYEKEE (reference sequence). The CDR3 has 14 residues. The CDR3 DNA reads TGTGCCAGCAGTCCTCTCGACAGGCCCTACGAGCAGTACTTC. Its translation: CASSPLDRPYEQYF.

CDR3 sequence: CASSRGTGFTDTQYF. CDR3 nucleotides: TGTGCCAGCAGCCGAGGGACAGGCTTCACAGATACGCAGTATTTT. The genes are TRBV14 and TRBJ2-3; 8 nucleotides agree with TRBD1. This CDR3 is 15 amino acids long. J gave up 2 bases and V 4 bases, and 5 bases lay outside the gene matches. Per germline, CDR1 SGHDN and CDR2 FVKESK.

This chain connects TRBV18 to TRBJ2-7, with unresolved D. The germline V gene encodes CDR1 KGHSH and CDR2 LQKENI. The V gene lost 10 bases and the J gene lost 2 bases, with 15 bases spanning the gap. The CDR3 has 13 amino acids. CDR3 DNA: TGTGCCACCTCTTCGGGCAGGACCTACGAGCAGTACTTC. Amino acids: CATSSGRTYEQYF.

As regards this clone: At one boundary the junction diverges from the germline segment, which might be a read error. The gene calls are TRBV5-1 and TRBJ2-3; D uncertain. In germline, CDR1 is SGHRS, CDR2 YFSETQ. This CDR3 contains 14 residues. The CDR3 spells CAISVDGSTDTQYF. The CDR3 DNA reads TGCGCCATCAGCGTAGACGGGAGCACAGATACGCAGTATTTT.

The CDR3 coding sequence is TGCGCCAGCAGCTTATCAACAGGGGGCCGAGAAAAACTGTTTTTT. Encoded protein: CASSLSTGGREKLFF. The chain links TRBV5-1 to TRBJ1-4; TRBD1 agrees at 9 bases. CDR3 size: 15 residues. J lost 8 bases, V lost 2 bases, and 7 bases had no gene match. Germline CDR1 is SGHRS and CDR2 is YFSETQ.

This clone was observed once. This chain uses TRBV6-5 with TRBJ2-7, with TRBD1 matching 7 bases. The CDR3 is 11 residues long. V shed 6 bases, J shed 6 bases, and the junction held 2 bases outside the gene matches. The germline V gene has CDR1 MNHEY and CDR2 SVGAGI. The CDR3 DNA sequence: TGTGCCAGCAGCCAGGGGGTCGAGCAGTACTTC. Residues: CASSQGVEQYF.

The V and J genes are TRBV5-4 and TRBJ1-4; D gene ambiguous. CDR1 and CDR2 from the germline V gene are SGHNT and YYREEE (reference sequence). V gave up 0 bases and J gave up 0 bases, with 6 bases separating them. This CDR3 is 15 amino acids long. The CDR3 region is CASSLEIATNEKLFF. CDR3 DNA sequence: TGTGCCAGCAGCTTGGAGATTGCAACTAATGAAAAACTGTTTTTT.

The chain has TRBV29-1 and TRBJ1-2; 8 nucleotides match TRBD1. The V segment lost 7 bases and the J segment 4 bases; nucleotides outside the gene matches: 11. The CDR3 extends over 14 amino acids. Per the germline V gene, CDR1 is SQVTM and CDR2 is ANQGSEA. The CDR3 DNA sequence: TGCAGCGCCCTAGGGGCAGGGGGCGGCTATGGCTACACCTTC. Its translation is CSALGAGGGYGYTF.

The V gene is TRBV18, the J gene TRBJ1-2, with 11 bases that match TRBD1. The CDR3 length is 16 residues. Germline trimming cut 3 bases from V and 4 bases from J; bases unmatched to any gene: 7. Germline values: CDR1 KGHSH, CDR2 LQKENI. CDR3 nucleotides: TGTGCCAGCTCACCGTATGGACAGGGGGCGGCCTATGGCTACACCTTC. Its protein product is CASSPYGQGAAYGYTF.

The chain uses TRBV7-2 and TRBJ2-1; a weak D match, TRBD2 (7 bases). In germline, CDR1 is SGHTA, CDR2 FQGNSA. CDR3 length: 15 residues. V was trimmed by 7 bases and J by 4 bases, leaving 17 bases between them. CDR3 in amino acids: CASTLWGGKYNEQFF. The CDR3 nucleotides are TGTGCCAGCACCCTCTGGGGGGGCAAGTACAATGAGCAGTTCTTC.

The rearrangement joins TRBV4-1 to TRBJ2-7, with TRBD2 matching 10 bases. V was pared by 3 bases and J by 2 bases, with 16 bases of the junction left unmatched. The CDR3 contains 19 residues. Germline assignment: CDR1 MGHRA and CDR2 YSYEKL. This CDR3 reads CASSQFPASGSAPTYEQYF. The CDR3, as DNA: TGCGCCAGCAGCCAGTTCCCAGCTAGCGGGAGTGCTCCTACCTACGAGCAGTACTTC.

This chain connects TRBV6-6 to TRBJ2-3; D remains unclear. Germline loops: CDR1 MNHNY, CDR2 SVGAGI (reference sequence). Trimming removed 6 bases at V and 2 bases at J, with 3 bases between. This CDR3 has 11 residues. The CDR3 sequence is CASRLTDTQYF. The DNA for the CDR3 is TGTGCCAGCAGACTCACAGATACGCAGTATTTT.

The gene calls are TRBV6-6 and TRBJ1-1; D ambiguous. Germline CDR1 reads MNHNY; CDR2 reads SVGAGI (reference sequence). V was clipped by 0 bases and J by 4 bases, with 12 bases between them. The CDR3 is 15 amino acids. CDR3 in amino acids: CASSYSMKVGTEAFF. CDR3 in DNA: TGTGCCAGCAGTTACTCGATGAAGGTTGGCACTGAAGCTTTCTTT.

The chain uses TRBV27 and TRBJ1-1; the D gene is possibly TRBD1 (5 bases). Per the germline V gene, CDR1 is MNHEY and CDR2 is SMNVEV (reference sequence). The CDR3 covers 15 residues. The V gene lost 2 bases and the J gene lost 1 base, with 11 bases spanning the gap. CDR3 residues: CASSLRWDGNTEAFF. The DNA for the CDR3 is TGTGCCAGCAGTTTAAGGTGGGACGGGAACACTGAAGCTTTCTTT.

This clone was found once. This chain's CDR3 is CASSPDGGLSYEQYF. In DNA, the CDR3 is TGTGCCAGCAGCCCCGACGGGGGATTGTCCTACGAGCAGTACTTC. This chain connects TRBV7-2 to TRBJ2-7; TRBD2 might be the D (6 bases). This CDR3 contains 15 residues. The germline V and J ends were trimmed by 5 bases and 1 base, with 15 bases remaining between them. The germline V gene encodes CDR1 SGHTA and CDR2 FQGNSA.

This clone has a handful of counts. The J gene is TRBJ2-3, the V gene TRBV6-1; 11 bases match TRBD2. V lost 5 bases and J lost 2; bases outside the gene matches: 3. The germline gives CDR1 MNHNS, CDR2 SASEGT. The length of the CDR3 is 15 residues. In DNA form, the CDR3 reads TGTGCCAGCAGTTTAGCGGGAGGGGACACAGATACGCAGTATTTT. As protein: CASSLAGGDTDTQYF.

The sample holds one count of this clone. The rearrangement links TRBV11-1 to TRBJ1-5, with TRBD1 as a possible D gene (6 bases). CDR3 length: 19 residues. Trimming removed 2 bases at V and 9 bases at J, with 29 bases between. The germline CDR1 and CDR2 sequences are SGHAT and FQDESV (reference sequence). CDR3: CASSLRPVNRVGFRGPQHF. The CDR3 nucleotides are TGTGCCAGCAGCTTAAGGCCGGTGAACAGGGTGGGATTTCGAGGGCCCCAGCATTTT.

The chain links TRBV5-1 to TRBJ2-3; D perhaps matches TRBD2 (5 bases). This CDR3 is 15 amino acids long. V was cut by 1 base and J by 3 bases, with 12 bases left in between. CDR1 is SGHRS and CDR2 is YFSETQ in the germline V gene. Here the CDR3 reads CASSLRGFTTDTQYF. In DNA form, the CDR3 reads TGCGCCAGCAGCTTGCGCGGGTTCACGACAGATACGCAGTATTTT. Drawing the rest from reference TRBV5-1 and TRBJ2-3, the complete variable domain is KAGVTQTPRYLIKTRGQQVTLSCSPISGHRSVSWYQQTPGQGLQFLFEYFSETQRNKGNFPGRFSGRQFSNSRSEMNVSTLELGDSALYLCASSLRGFTTDTQYFGPGTRLTVL.

The V and J genes are TRBV7-2 and TRBJ2-2; the D gene is possibly TRBD2 (5 bases). V lost 1 base, J lost 4 bases, and 16 bases lay in between. Germline V gene sequence: CDR1 SGHTA, CDR2 FQGNSA. The length of the CDR3 is 17 residues. The CDR3 spells CASSLVGVPGGTGELFF. The CDR3 DNA reads as TGTGCCAGCAGCTTAGTCGGGGTACCAGGTGGCACCGGGGAGCTGTTTTTT.

The J gene is TRBJ2-3, the V gene TRBV5-5; D is perhaps TRBD1 (6 bases). Trimming removed 0 bases at V and 1 base at J, with 9 bases between. The germline gives CDR1 SGHKS, CDR2 YYEKEE (reference sequence). This CDR3 comprises 15 residues. In DNA, the CDR3 is TGTGCCAGCAGCTTGGCGCCAGGGGGCACAGATACGCAGTATTTT. Translation gives CASSLAPGGTDTQYF.

This clone appeared once. The V call is TRBV7-2, the J call TRBJ1-1; 7 positions match TRBD1. V shed 3 bases and J 5 bases; nucleotides not matched to a gene: 12. The CDR3 consists of 16 residues. Germline assignment: CDR1 SGHTA and CDR2 FQGNSA. CDR3 loop: CASSLQMGTVRTEAFF. Written as DNA, the CDR3 is TGTGCCAGCAGCTTGCAGATGGGGACAGTGAGAACTGAAGCTTTCTTT.

The rearrangement links TRBV9 to TRBJ2-2, with 11 bases lining up with TRBD2. The CDR3 runs to 17 residues. V trimming: 6 bases; J trimming: 2 bases; junction bases outside the gene matches: 9. In germline, CDR1 is SGDLS, CDR2 YYNGEE. In nucleotides, the CDR3 is TGTGCCAGCACCATTGGGGGGACTAGCGGTAACACCGGGGAGCTGTTTTTT. Translated, it gives CASTIGGTSGNTGELFF.

For the CDR3, the DNA is TGCGCCAGCAATTTTTATGTGAGGAATAGGCGCAATCAGCCCCAGCATTTT. It yields the protein CASNFYVRNRRNQPQHF. The chain uses TRBV23-1 and TRBJ1-5, with no clear D. TRBV23-1 is reported as an ORF; its role is uncertain. There are 17 residues in the CDR3. Trimming removed 7 bases at V and 2 bases at J, with 21 bases between.

The CDR3 nucleotides read TGTGCCAGCAGTTTAGCGCAGGGAAGTCAGCCCCAGCATTTT. This gives the protein CASSLAQGSQPQHF. V usage is TRBV27 and J usage is TRBJ1-5, with a possible D match to TRBD1 (5 bases). The length of the CDR3 is 14 residues. Between the trimmed V and J ends, which lost 2 bases and 6 bases, there was a span of 11 bases. Germline V gene lookup returns CDR1 MNHEY and CDR2 SMNVEV (reference sequence).

The chain employs TRBV2 and TRBJ1-5, with D possibly being TRBD1 (5 bases). CDR3 length: 19 residues. Trimming cost V 3 bases and J 0 bases, with 21 bases left between them. Germline V lookup: CDR1 SNHLY, CDR2 FYNNEI. DNA of the CDR3: TGTGCCAGCAGTGATGCAGGGAGGGTGCCCACCTATAGCAATCAGCCCCAGCATTTT. Translated: CASSDAGRVPTYSNQPQHF. The full variable domain, with the rest looked up from reference TRBV2 and TRBJ1-5, is EPEVTQTPSHQVTQMGQEVILRCVPISNHLYFYWYRQILGQKVEFLVSFYNNEISEKSEIFDDQFSVERPDGSNFTLKIRSTKLEDSAMYFCASSDAGRVPTYSNQPQHFGDGTRLSIL.